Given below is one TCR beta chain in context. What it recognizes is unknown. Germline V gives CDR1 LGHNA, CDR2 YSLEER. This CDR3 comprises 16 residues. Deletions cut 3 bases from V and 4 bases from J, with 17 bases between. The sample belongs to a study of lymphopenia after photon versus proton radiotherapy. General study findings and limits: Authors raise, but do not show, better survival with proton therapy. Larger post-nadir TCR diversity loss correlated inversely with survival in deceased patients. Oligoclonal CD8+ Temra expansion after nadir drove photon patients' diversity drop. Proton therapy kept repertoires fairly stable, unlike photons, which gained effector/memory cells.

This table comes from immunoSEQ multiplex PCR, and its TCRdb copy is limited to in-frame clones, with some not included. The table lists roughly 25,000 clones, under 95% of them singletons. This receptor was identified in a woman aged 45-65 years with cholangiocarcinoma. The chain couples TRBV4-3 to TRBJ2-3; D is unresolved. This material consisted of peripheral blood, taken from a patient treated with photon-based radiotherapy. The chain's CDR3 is CASSHFDRSSADTQYF. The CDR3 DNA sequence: TGCGCCAGCAGCCATTTCGACCGATCTAGTGCAGATACGCAGTATTTT.